Listed below are T cell receptor beta chains from one sample, sequenced in a study of regulatory T cells in long-lasting Graves disease. TCRdb re-called the multiplex PCR reads through MiXCR, storing one row per CDR3 protein. This table holds more than 350,000 distinct CDR3 sequences, under 15% found once. Separately, the same data were catalogued under a study of T cells in Graves' hyperthyroidism and ophthalmopathy.

The starting material was peripheral blood mononuclear cells (PBMCs), obtained at new diagnosis, from a patient treated with antithyroid drugs. These receptors all stem from a woman aged 25 to 45 with Graves disease. CDR3s leave out the opening cysteine and the closing phenylalanine or tryptophan.

v_gene	CDR3aa
TRBV27	ASSAGTTGYTQY
TRBV7-8	ASSSREKPYEQY
TRBV6-4	ASSDSASTDTQY
TRBV7-8	ASSLRLETSSGNTIY
TRBV20-1	SARAPRMAGDSNQPQH
TRBV29-1	SVDGSGRGTDTQY
TRBV27	ASSFSAGEVNIQY
TRBV6-9	ASSYRGLDEQF
TRBV12-3/TRBV12-4	ASSLGMGNGYT
TRBV11-3	ASSAVPGELF
TRBV27	ASSLRGSPGYGELF
TRBV20-1	SARDNGRGADGYT
TRBV9	ASSVKTGSAEKLF
TRBV7-3	ASSPEAGVKNIQY
TRBV5-5	ASSWGLDGEAF
TRBV4-1	ASSQDHDEQF
TRBV12-5	ASGLNHEQF
TRBV28	ASSFPGLAGDTDTQY
TRBV6-1	ASSESGAGGYT
TRBV7-9	ASSSDTNEQY
TRBV11-3	ASSPGTSVTSTDTQY
TRBV10-1	ASSEGLAGSFSYEQY
TRBV11-2	ASSLHPSGVRSNEQF
TRBV10-2	ASSRPGGGIYEQY
TRBV30	AWSVGRGVSPLH
TRBV7-9	ASPPGQGFHEQF
TRBV20-1	SASPFSGSTDTQY
TRBV12-3/TRBV12-4	ASSWGRTYEQY
TRBV5-1	ASSPGQGASYGYT
TRBV7-9	ASSLGTPSGSTYEQY
TRBV19	ASRGQVPGLYGYT
TRBV15	ATSRVGPGETQY
TRBV5-1	ASSLAGTDYEQY
TRBV20-1	SATTAYGYT
TRBV5-1	ASSLDSPNQPQH
TRBV7-8	ASSAGLAGGVKAKNIQY
TRBV5-1	ASSLEGSRNEQF
TRBV12-3/TRBV12-4	ASSFRGGANVLT